This entry concerns a single T cell receptor beta chain. These data come from a study of blood T cell repertoires in COVID-19. Study as a whole: Samples taken during acute and convalescent COVID-19 were collected in the United States, Italy and Spain. Sources were T cells, B-cell-depleted T cells, or PBMCs; the material itself was cDNA or gDNA.

Source study methods: Scientists estimated how many nucleated cells there were by amplifying reference gene primers. Data came from immunoSEQ multiplex PCR; TCRdb stores just in-frame clones and leaves some out. The V and J calls and the clone size are those of that table, but D and trimming were determined from the DNA. The sample lists over 200,000 clones, around four fifths occurring once. The V end lost 2 bases, the J end lost 5 bases, and 13 bases lay between the germline ends. Germline CDR1 and CDR2: WNHNN and SYGVQD (reference sequence). This CDR3 region has 15 residues. The rearrangement joins TRBV10-1 to TRBJ1-5; D is unresolved. The sample was peripheral blood. The receptor's source is a man older than 75 with acute or convalescent COVID-19. CDR3 residues: CASSEQGRKYQPQHF. In nucleotides, the CDR3 is TGCGCCAGCAGTGAGCAAGGGAGGAAGTATCAGCCCCAGCATTTT.